Each of the 18 T cell receptor beta chains below was sequenced from the same sample in a study of shared clonotypes between healthy human individuals. The table came from immunoSEQ multiplex PCR; TCRdb's copy has only in-frame clones and leaves some out. The table records more than 1 million clones, about 80% of them present only once. Sequencing used memory CD4+ T cells from PBMCs. Subset here: CD45RA-negative fraction. These receptors were obtained from a young man in good health. Some clones in this sample may be carry-over from other donors' samples.

This clone was recorded a few times. This sample includes further DNA sequences coding for the same CDR3. The rearrangement links TRBV5-1 to TRBJ1-2, with TRBD1 as a possible D gene (5 bases). CDR1 and CDR2 from the germline V gene are SGHRS and YFSETQ. V shed 0 bases and J shed 0 bases, with 9 bases lying between them. The CDR3 consists of 15 residues. The CDR3 nucleotides read TGCGCCAGCAGCTTGGGTCCGGGACCTAACTATGGCTACACCTTC. The encoded protein is CASSLGPGPNYGYTF.

The chain links TRBV5-5 to TRBJ2-7; D gene ambiguous. Germline CDR1 reads SGHKS; CDR2 reads YYEKEE (reference sequence). V lost 4 bases and J 7 bases, leaving 15 bases between the germline ends. This CDR3 region has 13 residues. CDR3 coding DNA: TGTGCCAGCAGCGATGAGCGATGGGGTGAGCAGTACTTC. The encoded protein is CASSDERWGEQYF.

The V call is TRBV18, the J call TRBJ2-2; 14 nucleotides align to TRBD2. This CDR3 contains 16 residues. Trimming at V came to 3 bases and at J to 5 bases, leaving 2 bases not matched to a gene. Germline CDR1 reads KGHSH; CDR2 reads LQKENI. The CDR3, as DNA: TGTGCCAGCTCACCGGGACTAGCGGGAGAAACCGGGGAGCTGTTTTTT. Translating it yields CASSPGLAGETGELFF. Complete variable domain (other parts from reference TRBV18 and TRBJ2-2): NAGVMQNPRHLVRRRGQEARLRCSPMKGHSHVYWYRQLPEEGLKFMVYLQKENIIDESGMPKERFSAEFPKEGPSILRIQQVVRGDSAAYFCASSPGLAGETGELFFGEGSRLTVL.

This rearrangement joins TRBV6-5 to TRBJ2-1, with D tentatively TRBD2 (6 bases). The CDR3 totals 13 residues. Germline CDR1 reads MNHEY; CDR2 reads SVGAGI. Trimming took off 5 bases at V and 6 bases at J, with 11 bases between the two ends. In DNA form, the CDR3 reads TGTGCCAGCAGTCCGCTCGGGGGCAATGAGCAGTTCTTC. It specifies CASSPLGGNEQFF.

The genes are TRBV27 and TRBJ2-5, with D tentatively TRBD1 (6 bases). Germline-derived CDR1 and CDR2 are MNHEY and SMNVEV (reference sequence). V shed 9 bases and J shed 4 bases, with 15 bases lying between them. There are 13 residues in the CDR3. The CDR3 sequence: CASKQGVRETQYF. The CDR3, as DNA: TGTGCCAGTAAACAGGGAGTAAGAGAGACCCAGTACTTC.

Points on this clone: Other DNA sequences in the sample encode the same CDR3. The rearrangement joins TRBV9 to TRBJ2-1; perhaps TRBD1 as D (6 bases). The CDR3 is made up of 14 amino acids. CDR1 is SGDLS, CDR2 YYNGEE, per germline. V was trimmed by 0 bases and J by 5 bases, leaving 9 bases between them. In DNA form, the CDR3 reads TGTGCCAGCAGCGTAGTGGGACAAAACAATGAGCAGTTCTTC. Protein: CASSVVGQNNEQFF.

The chain couples TRBV19 to TRBJ2-1; D unclear. Trimming shortened V by 6 bases and J by 0 bases, and 9 bases separated the two germline ends. The CDR3 runs to 14 residues. Germline lookup yields CDR1 LNHDA and CDR2 SQIVND (reference sequence). CDR3 residues: CASRGGFSYNEQFF. CDR3 nucleotide sequence: TGTGCCAGTAGGGGTGGATTCTCCTACAATGAGCAGTTCTTC.

In this sample, this clone turned up once. The chain uses TRBV5-1 and TRBJ2-1; D ambiguous. CDR3 length: 13 amino acids. V was clipped by 3 bases and J by 8 bases, with 12 bases between them. From germline, CDR1 is SGHRS and CDR2 YFSETQ. The CDR3 bases are TGCGCCAGCAGCTCTGACTCCCGGGATGAGCAGTTCTTC. This translates into CASSSDSRDEQFF. Drawing the rest from reference TRBV5-1 and TRBJ2-1, the complete variable domain is KAGVTQTPRYLIKTRGQQVTLSCSPISGHRSVSWYQQTPGQGLQFLFEYFSETQRNKGNFPGRFSGRQFSNSRSEMNVSTLELGDSALYLCASSSDSRDEQFFGPGTRLTVL.

CDR3 sequence reads: CACTGTADEQYF. The CDR3, as DNA: TGTGCCTGCACAGGGACAGCGGACGAGCAGTACTTC. The chain carries TRBV30 and TRBJ2-7; 7 nucleotides match TRBD1. The CDR3 is made up of 12 amino acids. Germline lookup yields CDR1 GTSNPN and CDR2 SVGIG (reference sequence). V dropped 6 bases and J dropped 5; count of bases not matched to a gene: 7.

V and J are TRBV5-1 and TRBJ2-5, with D perhaps TRBD2 (6 bases). The CDR3 loop spans 15 amino acids. The germline CDR1 and CDR2 sequences are SGHRS and YFSETQ. Trimming removed 4 bases at V and 1 base at J, with 14 bases between. The CDR3 sequence: CASSLGGEAQETQYF. CDR3 bases: TGCGCCAGCAGCCTGGGGGGTGAGGCCCAAGAGACCCAGTACTTC.

The rearrangement uses TRBV6-5 and TRBJ2-3; possibly TRBD1 for D (6 bases). The CDR3 is 13 amino acids. The germline gives CDR1 MNHEY, CDR2 SVGAGI. V shed 0 bases and J shed 11 bases, with 12 bases lying between them. The DNA of the CDR3 is TGTGCCAGCAGTTACTCAGGGGGAAGGAGGCAGTATTTT. Its protein is CASSYSGGRRQYF.

This rearrangement joins TRBV6-1 to TRBJ2-7; 8 bases line up with TRBD1. The germline CDR1 and CDR2 sequences are MNHNS and SASEGT. This CDR3 has 13 amino acids. J was trimmed by 12 bases and V by 1 base; bases with no gene match: 8. Here the CDR3 DNA reads TGTGCCAGCAGTGAAGGGACAGGGAGGCTCCTGTACTTC. Its protein product is CASSEGTGRLLYF.

The CDR3 sequence is CATPPGGTEAFF. The CDR3 DNA follows: TGTGCCACCCCGCCCGGGGGCACTGAAGCTTTCTTT. The chain is built from TRBV27 and TRBJ1-1, with D perhaps matching TRBD1 (5 bases). The CDR3 has 12 amino acids. V lost 10 bases and J lost 4, with 13 bases in between. Germline lookup yields CDR1 MNHEY and CDR2 SMNVEV (reference sequence).

This clone was seen only a few times. The CDR3 is CASSKGEGQGASEQYF. The CDR3 nucleotides read TGTGCCAGCAGCAAAGGGGAGGGACAGGGGGCTAGCGAGCAGTACTTC. The chain recombines TRBV21-1 with TRBJ2-7; the table gives TRBD1 as D, unverified against the DNA. TRBV21-1 is given as a pseudogene. CDR3 size: 16 residues.

The V and J genes are TRBV28 and TRBJ1-1; D gene unclear. The V end lost 10 bases, the J end lost 8 bases, and 17 bases lay between the germline ends. Germline CDR1 MDHEN, CDR2 SYDVKM. The CDR3 loop spans 12 amino acids. CDR3 amino acids: CATKPLTTEAFF. CDR3 sequence (DNA): TGTGCCACAAAGCCCTTAACAACGGAAGCTTTCTTT.

This chain uses TRBV28 with TRBJ1-2; D possibly corresponds to TRBD1 (6 bases). This CDR3 region has 13 residues. V was clipped by 8 bases and J by 2 bases, with 12 bases between them. CDR1 and CDR2 (germline): MDHEN, SYDVKM. CDR3 nucleotides: TGTGCCAGCGTTGCAGGGGTGAACTATGGCTACACCTTC. Its protein product is CASVAGVNYGYTF.

This clone has more than one count but fewer than ten. V is TRBV29-1 and J is TRBJ2-7; D ambiguous. This CDR3 spans 12 amino acids. The V gene lost 4 bases and the J gene lost 2 bases, with 9 bases spanning the gap. Germline CDR1 is SQVTM and CDR2 is ANQGSEA. CDR3 sequence reads: CSVGLPTYEQYF. In nucleotides, the CDR3 is TGCAGCGTTGGGCTTCCGACCTACGAGCAGTACTTC.

CDR3 nucleotide sequence: TGTGCCAGCAGTTTACAGGGGGCGCTTGACTATGGCTACACCTTC. Encoded protein: CASSLQGALDYGYTF. The V call is TRBV28, the J call TRBJ1-2; 8 bases fit TRBD1. This CDR3 is built from 15 residues. Germline V CDR1 and CDR2: MDHEN, SYDVKM. V gave up 2 bases and J gave up 3 bases; unmatched junction bases: 5.